This T cell receptor (beta chain) was captured in a study of cytomegalovirus exposure and HLA in healthy donors. Study information: A later analysis reported the 120 or so validation repertoires used the same platform as the approximately 660 first-cohort repertoires.

Here immunoSEQ multiplex PCR was the method, and the copy in TCRdb shows in-frame clones only, minus some. The sample holds about 72,000 clones, around 94% seen once. CDR3 size: 16 residues. Germline CDR1 and CDR2: SGHNT and YENEEA. Trimming took off 5 bases at V and 4 bases at J, with 15 bases between the two ends. The source is a woman younger than 30 in good health and CMV-seropositive. The sequenced sample consisted of PBMCs. This chain joins TRBV11-3 and TRBJ2-6; no clear D gene. The CDR3 loop reads CASSRSFRVGANVLTF. The CDR3, as DNA: TGTGCCAGCAGCCGAAGTTTTCGGGTAGGGGCCAACGTCCTGACTTTC.